This note documents a single T cell receptor (beta chain) sequence. Its target is not known. The sample belongs to a study of shared clonotypes between healthy human individuals. Overall study context: CD4 naive and CD4 memory each took three plates per donor, while CD8 naive took two and CD8 memory one.

Every subset's genomic DNA went evenly onto several immunoSEQ plates. Assay used: immunoSEQ multiplex PCR; TCRdb lists only in-frame clones, some missing. The sample has millions of clones, roughly 96% seen once. Splitting of CD4+ cells produced CD45RA+ naive and CD45RA-negative memory subsets. Germline CDR1 reads MNHEY; CDR2 reads SVGAGI. CDR3 length equals 13 residues. V lost 7 bases and J 5 bases, leaving 14 bases between the germline ends. Study-wide results and caveats: The low donor count limited represented genetic and exposure-history diversity.

Sequences were obtained from naive CD4+ T cells sorted from blood. Regarding subset: CD45RA+ positively selected. The chain has TRBV6-5 and TRBJ1-2, with D possibly TRBD1 on 5 matching bases. The TCR comes from a man aged 18 to 29 in good health. Written as DNA, the CDR3 is TGTGCCAGCAACCAGGGAGGAAGTTATGGCTACACCTTC. This gives the protein CASNQGGSYGYTF.